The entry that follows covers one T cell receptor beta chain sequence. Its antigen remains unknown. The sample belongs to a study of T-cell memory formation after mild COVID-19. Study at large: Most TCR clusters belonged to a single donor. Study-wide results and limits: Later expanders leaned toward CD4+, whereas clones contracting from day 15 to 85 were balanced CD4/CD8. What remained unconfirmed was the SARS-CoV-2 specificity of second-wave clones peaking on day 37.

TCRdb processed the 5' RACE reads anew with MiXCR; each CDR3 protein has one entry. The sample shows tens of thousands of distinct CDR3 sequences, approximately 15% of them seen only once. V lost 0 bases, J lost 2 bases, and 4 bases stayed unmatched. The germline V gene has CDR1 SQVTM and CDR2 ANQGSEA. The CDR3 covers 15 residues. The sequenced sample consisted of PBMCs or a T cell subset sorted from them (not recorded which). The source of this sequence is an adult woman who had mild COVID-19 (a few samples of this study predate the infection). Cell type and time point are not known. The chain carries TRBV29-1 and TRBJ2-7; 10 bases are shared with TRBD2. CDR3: CSVEDGTSETYEQYF. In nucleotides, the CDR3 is TGCAGCGTTGAAGATGGGACTAGCGAGACCTACGAGCAGTACTTC.